This T cell receptor beta chain was profiled in a study of molecular identifiers for immune sequencing clone quantification (dated by TCRdb to the late 2010s). Background for the entire study: In a replicate experiment, RNA from roughly 21,000 or 96,000 naive CD8 T cells was split into five aliquots, four of which were sequenced. This methods study used CD8 T cells to benchmark TCR RNA copy counting and molecular-identifier clustering-based TCR repertoire sequencing (MIDCIRS).

The investigation overall reported the following: In CMV-specific effector cells, over 97% of molecules were held by clones above 20 RNA copies, whereas under 1% of molecules were held by such clones in naive cells. When barcode sub-clustering was omitted, TCR diversity was inflated by chimeric consensus sequences, with chimeras reaching as high as 47%. The sizes of highly expanded clones could end up underestimated when identical TCR molecules share a barcode. Modeling estimated around 3.2 recovered TCR RNA copies per cell, compared with about ten by digital PCR, which implies approximately 30% capture efficiency. Spiked-in Jurkat TCR RNA (around 9 copies' worth), which is not part of the donor repertoire, was contained in the naive libraries. Spiked-in Jurkat TCR RNA equal to a single cell's worth was reported to be detectable even within 1,200,000 naive CD8 T cells.

Libraries of naive CD8 T cells were built from anywhere between roughly 19,000 and 1,000,000 sorted cells, with 10%, 30% or 50% of the purified RNA used. Naive CD8 T cells were FACS-sorted as CD8+CD4-CCR7+CD45RA+ on a BD FACSAria II into RLT Plus buffer. Roughly 10 TCR copies' worth of Jurkat RNA were spiked into roughly 20,000-1,000,000 naive CD8 T cell samples to test detection sensitivity. Enrichment of CD8 T cells was done with RosetteSep CD8+ T Cell Enrichment Cocktail plus Ficoll-Paque, and ACK red cell lysis came afterward. Ten or more counts support this clonotype. Its antigen is currently not known. The record has no base qualities; no much larger clone is one base away. The library was prepared using PCR. The sample was run on an Illumina HiSeq 4000. Bulk TCR libraries were made following a previously described method, with the TCR primers given in Table S5. Total RNA was purified with the Qiagen AllPrep DNA/RNA kit. Reads from multiple sequencing runs of the same library were pooled before analysis. In the paper's pipeline: Reads were retained only if their TCR constant sequence matched exactly, and those retained reads were trimmed to 150 nt and grouped according to their 12-nt molecular barcodes. Reads in each barcode group were sub-clustered using a 15% Levenshtein threshold, and a quality-weighted consensus sequence was built for each RNA molecule. Non-functional sequences were removed, as were lower-count sequences one edit away from another. On the basis of fitting two negative binomial distributions, barcode sub-clusters with fewer than 20% of the maximum read count were discarded. The public reads were reanalyzed by TCRdb: fastp trimming at Q25, MiXCR alignment, in-frame beta chains only. CDR3 protein duplicates are merged, each entry listing the most common genes and DNA. In this record, the V and J calls reflect TCRdb's handling and not the investigators' own analysis. Recorded for this sample are about 640,000 distinct CDR3 sequences; 15% to 20% of them occurred a single time. 0.85% of the sample comes from the top ten.

This clonotype was sampled from a human donor in good health. Some libraries in this study had Jurkat cell RNA spiked in. The sample taken for sequencing was naive CD8+ T cells from blood, with Jurkat cell RNA spiked in. The cell subset or site label, as the study defines it: FACS-sorted CD8+CD4-CCR7+CD45RA+ naive T cells.

The nucleotides read TGTGCCAGCAGTGAAGAGCGGGGAAGCACAGATACGCAGTATTTT. Translated, this gives CASSEERGSTDTQYF. This sequence uses TRBV2 and TRBJ2-3; TRBD2 matches 7 bases in the middle. From a lookup of the germline V gene, CDR1 and CDR2 are SNHLY and FYNNEI. From V the trimming removes 1 base and from J it removes 0 bases, while the gene matches leave 1 base of the junction unaccounted for. The CDR3 measures 15 amino acids from cysteine to phenylalanine. The kept DNA is CDR3 alone, 45 bases in frame from the first base.